The clone carrying this T cell receptor beta chain was counted between two and nine times. The target antigen is unknown. The sample is drawn from a study of Graves' ophthalmopathy and Graves' hyperthyroidism. About the study: Peripheral blood sampling occurred at initial diagnosis, before any treatment.

Beta-chain TCR CDR3 regions were amplified from RNA transcripts. HTBI primers primed a first-round RT-PCR, and a second-round multiplex PCR followed. TCRdb fed the multiplex PCR reads into MiXCR, producing one record per CDR3 protein. Seen here are about 240,000 distinct CDR3 sequences, approximately 42% observed once, and the top ten hold roughly 50%. Points from the study as a whole: Sensitivity of under 71% and specificity of about 72% were achieved by the model that predicted ophthalmopathy progression. Researchers report that a 13-signature model separated ophthalmopathy from stable hyperthyroidism, posting about 87% sensitivity and roughly 80% specificity.

The V gene end was trimmed by 4 bases and the J gene end by 6 bases; junction bases not matched to a gene: 13. Germline V gene lookup returns CDR1 SGHRS and CDR2 YFSETQ. The CDR3 runs to 18 residues. The chain couples TRBV5-1 to TRBJ2-2; 12 bases line up with TRBD2. What was sequenced was peripheral blood. This receptor was obtained from an adult man with Graves' ophthalmopathy. This chain's CDR3 is CASSLQLAGGRDSGELFF. In nucleotides, the CDR3 is TGCGCCAGCAGCCTACAGCTAGCGGGAGGGCGTGATTCCGGGGAGCTGTTTTTT.